These 11 T cell receptor beta chains share one sample of origin, sequenced in a study of shared clonotypes between healthy human individuals. Measured with immunoSEQ multiplex PCR; TCRdb has only the in-frame clones, and not every one. This sample has 2,500,000 or so clones, with over 85% found just once. Specimen: naive CD4+ T cells from PBMCs. Subset described: CD45RA+ positively selected. All receptors derive from a young man in good health. Some clones in this sample may be carry-over from other donors' samples.

This chain uses TRBV5-1 with TRBJ2-2; no reliable D call. Germline V gene sequence: CDR1 SGHRS, CDR2 YFSETQ. Trimming left V 1 base short and J 4 bases short, with 11 bases between. The CDR3 extends over 15 amino acids. The CDR3 bases are TGCGCCAGCAGCTTGTTGGATTCGAGCACCGGGGAGCTGTTTTTT. The encoded protein is CASSLLDSSTGELFF.

This chain links TRBV6-1 with TRBJ2-7; no firm D call. V was pared by 2 bases and J by 4 bases, with 15 bases between. Germline CDR1 is MNHNS and CDR2 is SASEGT. The CDR3 is made up of 15 amino acids. Here the CDR3 DNA reads TGTGCCAGCAGTGAATTGAGGTCAGCACCGTACGAGCAGTACTTC. As protein: CASSELRSAPYEQYF.

This clone was seen just once. The rearrangement links TRBV7-9 to TRBJ1-2, with 12 bases lining up with TRBD1. Germline CDR1 and CDR2: SEHNR and FQNEAQ (reference sequence). The junction had 7 bases not matched to a gene; V was cut back by 5 bases and J by 3 bases. The CDR3 runs 16 residues. The chain's CDR3 is CASSRTGQGADYGYTF. CDR3 sequence (DNA): TGTGCCAGCAGCAGAACGGGACAGGGGGCTGACTATGGCTACACCTTC.

The chain uses TRBV28 and TRBJ1-4; D gene unclear. Trimming took off 5 bases at V and 0 bases at J, with 13 bases between the two ends. Germline V lookup: CDR1 MDHEN, CDR2 SYDVKM. The CDR3 is 16 residues long. Here the CDR3 DNA reads TGTGCCAGCAGTACCCCTTACGGGGCAACTAATGAAAAACTGTTTTTT. Translating it yields CASSTPYGATNEKLFF.

The rearrangement links TRBV7-8 to TRBJ2-1; the match to TRBD2 covers 7 bases. The J segment lost 8 bases and the V segment lost 1 base, leaving 8 bases of the junction unmatched. This CDR3 comprises 15 residues. Germline-derived CDR1 and CDR2 are SGHVS and FQNEAQ. For the CDR3, the DNA is TGTGCCAGCAGCTTAGGGGCGGGAGTGTCATATGAGCAGTTCTTC. Protein: CASSLGAGVSYEQFF. Together with reference TRBV7-8 and TRBJ2-1, the CDR3 gives the full variable domain: GAGVSQSPRYKVAKRGQDVALRCDPISGHVSLFWYQQALGQGPEFLTYFQNEAQLDKSGLPSDRFFAERPEGSVSTLKIQRTQQEDSAVYLCASSLGAGVSYEQFFGPGTRLTVL.

This clone was picked up one time. The chain joins TRBV27 to TRBJ1-4; D not resolved. The CDR3 extends over 16 amino acids. Trimming removed 1 base at V and 2 bases at J, with 11 bases between. The V gene's germline CDR1 is MNHEY and CDR2 SMNVEV (reference sequence). The CDR3 sequence is CASSLWSSGTNEKLFF. In DNA form, the CDR3 reads TGTGCCAGCAGTTTATGGTCCTCTGGGACTAATGAAAAACTGTTTTTT. Complete variable domain (other parts from reference TRBV27 and TRBJ1-4): EAQVTQNPRYLITVTGKKLTVTCSQNMNHEYMSWYRQDPGLGLRQIYYSMNVEVTDKGDVPEGYKVSRKEKRNFPLILESPSPNQTSLYFCASSLWSSGTNEKLFFGSGTQLSVL.

This clone was seen only once. The rearrangement joins TRBV2 to TRBJ1-5, with D possibly being TRBD1 (5 bases). Germline V gene lookup returns CDR1 SNHLY and CDR2 FYNNEI. The CDR3 sequence is 14 residues long. V shed 6 bases and J shed 4 bases, with 13 bases lying between them. CDR3: CASSTWGGNQPQHF. In DNA form, the CDR3 reads TGTGCCAGCAGCACCTGGGGGGGTAATCAGCCCCAGCATTTT. Drawing the rest from reference TRBV2 and TRBJ1-5, the complete variable domain is EPEVTQTPSHQVTQMGQEVILRCVPISNHLYFYWYRQILGQKVEFLVSFYNNEISEKSEIFDDQFSVERPDGSNFTLKIRSTKLEDSAMYFCASSTWGGNQPQHFGDGTRLSIL.

The chain combines TRBV19 with TRBJ1-2; D gene ambiguous. The germline gives CDR1 LNHDA, CDR2 SQIVND (reference sequence). Trimming removed 4 bases from V and 0 bases from J, with 12 bases in between. There are 15 residues in the CDR3. DNA of the CDR3: TGTGCCAGTAGTAGGGCGATACCTCCTAACTATGGCTACACCTTC. Translating gives CASSRAIPPNYGYTF.

The chain couples TRBV28 to TRBJ1-2, with 9 bases that match TRBD1. The CDR3 length is 15 residues. Trimming at V came to 6 bases and at J to 2 bases, leaving 7 bases not matched to a gene. CDR1 is MDHEN and CDR2 is SYDVKM in the germline V gene. Written as DNA, the CDR3 is TGTGCCAGCAGGAGCCCAGGGACAGGGAACTATGGCTACACCTTC. As protein: CASRSPGTGNYGYTF.

This chain links TRBV7-3 with TRBJ1-6, with D unclear. The CDR3 covers 14 residues. Deletions cut 5 bases from V and 8 bases from J, with 13 bases between. Germline lookup yields CDR1 SGHTA and CDR2 FQGTGA. Here the CDR3 DNA reads TGTGCCAGCAGCCAGATGCAACGGGATTCACCCCTCCACTTT. It is translated as CASSQMQRDSPLHF.

Of note for this clone: This same CDR3 is encoded by further DNA sequences in the sample. J is TRBJ2-2 and V is TRBV7-3, with D perhaps given as TRBD1 or TRBD2 (5 bases each). The CDR3 runs 14 residues. V lost 1 base to trimming and J lost 5 bases, with 8 bases between them. Germline V lookup: CDR1 SGHTA, CDR2 FQGTGA. The CDR3 here is CASSLSGTTGELFF. In DNA form, the CDR3 reads TGTGCCAGCAGCTTAAGTGGGACGACCGGGGAGCTGTTTTTT. Complete variable domain (other parts from reference TRBV7-3 and TRBJ2-2): GAGVSQTPSNKVTEKGKYVELRCDPISGHTALYWYRQSLGQGPEFLIYFQGTGAADDSGLPNDRFFAVRPEGSVSTLKIQRTERGDSAVYLCASSLSGTTGELFFGEGSRLTVL.